The TCR beta chain under discussion was sequenced for a study of T cell changes during pregnancy in multiple sclerosis. Clones were read by immunoSEQ multiplex PCR, and TCRdb kept only the in-frame ones, dropping some. The sample consists of approximately 79,000 clones, around 90% of them appearing once. Trimming removed 3 bases from V and 1 base from J; junction bases left unmatched: 3. This CDR3 contains 14 residues. Germline-derived CDR1 and CDR2 are SGHRS and YFSETQ. V usage is TRBV5-1 and J usage is TRBJ1-1; 7 nucleotides align to TRBD1. The clonotype originates from a female donor with multiple sclerosis, enrolled in a pregnancy study. Here the sequenced sample was CD4+ T cells from peripheral blood mononuclear cells, taken before pregnancy. CDR3 region: CASSWGQTNTEAFF. The CDR3 DNA reads as TGCGCCAGCAGCTGGGGACAGACGAACACTGAAGCTTTCTTT.